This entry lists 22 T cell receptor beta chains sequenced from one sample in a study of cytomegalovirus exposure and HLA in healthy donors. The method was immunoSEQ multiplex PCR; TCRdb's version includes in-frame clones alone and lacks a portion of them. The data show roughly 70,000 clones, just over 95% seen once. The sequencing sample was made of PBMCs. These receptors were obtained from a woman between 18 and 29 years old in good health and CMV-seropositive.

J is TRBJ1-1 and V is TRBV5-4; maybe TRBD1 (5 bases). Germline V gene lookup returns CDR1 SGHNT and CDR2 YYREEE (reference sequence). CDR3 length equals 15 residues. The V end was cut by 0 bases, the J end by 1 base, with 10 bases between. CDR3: CASSLAFGQNTEAFF. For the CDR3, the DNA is TGTGCCAGCAGCTTGGCCTTTGGACAGAACACTGAAGCTTTCTTT.

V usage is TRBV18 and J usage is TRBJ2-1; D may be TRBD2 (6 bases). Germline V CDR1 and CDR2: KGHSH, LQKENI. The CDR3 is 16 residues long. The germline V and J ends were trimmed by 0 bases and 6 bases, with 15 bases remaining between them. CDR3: CASSPPSSVDLNEQFF. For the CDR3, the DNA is TGTGCCAGCTCACCACCGTCTAGCGTAGACCTCAATGAGCAGTTCTTC.

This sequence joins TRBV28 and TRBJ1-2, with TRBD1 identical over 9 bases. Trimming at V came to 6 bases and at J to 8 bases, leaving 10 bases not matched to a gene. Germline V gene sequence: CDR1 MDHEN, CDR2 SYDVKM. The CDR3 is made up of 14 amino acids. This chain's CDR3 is CASSYRDRVEGYTF. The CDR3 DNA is TGTGCCAGCAGCTACAGGGACAGGGTGGAAGGCTACACCTTC.

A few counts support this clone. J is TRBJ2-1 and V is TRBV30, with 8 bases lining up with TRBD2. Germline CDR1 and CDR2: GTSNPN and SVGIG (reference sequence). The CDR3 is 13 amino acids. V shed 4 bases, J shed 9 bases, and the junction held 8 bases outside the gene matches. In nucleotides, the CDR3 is TGTGCCTGGACGACGGGGACTAGTGGTGAGCAGTTCTTC. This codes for CAWTTGTSGEQFF.

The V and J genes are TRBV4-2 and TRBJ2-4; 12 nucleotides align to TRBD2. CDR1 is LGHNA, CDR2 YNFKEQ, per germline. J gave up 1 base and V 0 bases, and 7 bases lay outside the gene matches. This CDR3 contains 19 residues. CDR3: CASSQEPSGRAPAKNIQYF. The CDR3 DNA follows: TGTGCCAGCAGCCAAGAACCTAGCGGGAGGGCCCCCGCCAAAAACATTCAGTACTTC.

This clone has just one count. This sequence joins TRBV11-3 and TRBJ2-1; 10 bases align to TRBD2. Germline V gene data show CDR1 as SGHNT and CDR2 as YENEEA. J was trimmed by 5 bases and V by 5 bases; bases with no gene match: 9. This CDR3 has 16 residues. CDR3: CASSLRGSGGNNEQFF. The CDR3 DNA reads TGTGCCAGCAGCCTCCGGGGTAGCGGGGGGAACAATGAGCAGTTCTTC.

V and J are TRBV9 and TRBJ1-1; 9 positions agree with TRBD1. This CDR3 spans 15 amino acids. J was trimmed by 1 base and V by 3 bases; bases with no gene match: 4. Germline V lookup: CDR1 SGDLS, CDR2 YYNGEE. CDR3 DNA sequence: TGTGCCAGCAGCGGCAGGACAGGGGAGAACACTGAAGCTTTCTTT. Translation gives CASSGRTGENTEAFF.

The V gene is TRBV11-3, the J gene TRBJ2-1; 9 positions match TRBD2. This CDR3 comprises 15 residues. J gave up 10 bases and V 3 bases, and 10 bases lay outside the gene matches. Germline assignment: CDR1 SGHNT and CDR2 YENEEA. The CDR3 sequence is CASSFGGRALLEQFF. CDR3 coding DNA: TGTGCCAGCAGCTTTGGCGGGAGGGCCCTATTGGAGCAGTTCTTC.

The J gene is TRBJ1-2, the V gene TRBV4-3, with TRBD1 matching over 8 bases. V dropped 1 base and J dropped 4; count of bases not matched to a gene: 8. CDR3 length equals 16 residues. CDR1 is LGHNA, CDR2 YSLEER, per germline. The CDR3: CASSQARQGRSYGYTF. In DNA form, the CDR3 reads TGCGCCAGCAGCCAAGCCCGACAGGGGCGGAGCTATGGCTACACCTTC.

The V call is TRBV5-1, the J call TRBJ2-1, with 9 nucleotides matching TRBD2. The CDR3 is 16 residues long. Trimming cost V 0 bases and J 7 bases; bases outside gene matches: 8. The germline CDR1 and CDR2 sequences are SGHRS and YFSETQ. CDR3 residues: CASSLASSGSWNEQFF. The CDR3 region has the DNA TGCGCCAGCAGCTTGGCCAGTAGCGGGAGTTGGAATGAGCAGTTCTTC. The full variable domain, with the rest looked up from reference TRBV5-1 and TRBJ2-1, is KAGVTQTPRYLIKTRGQQVTLSCSPISGHRSVSWYQQTPGQGLQFLFEYFSETQRNKGNFPGRFSGRQFSNSRSEMNVSTLELGDSALYLCASSLASSGSWNEQFFGPGTRLTVL.

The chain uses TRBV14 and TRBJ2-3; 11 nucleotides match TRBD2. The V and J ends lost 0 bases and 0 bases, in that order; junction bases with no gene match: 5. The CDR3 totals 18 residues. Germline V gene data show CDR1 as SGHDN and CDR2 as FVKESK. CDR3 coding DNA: TGTGCCAGCAGCCAAGACGCGACTAGCGGGATTAGCACAGATACGCAGTATTTT. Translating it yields CASSQDATSGISTDTQYF.

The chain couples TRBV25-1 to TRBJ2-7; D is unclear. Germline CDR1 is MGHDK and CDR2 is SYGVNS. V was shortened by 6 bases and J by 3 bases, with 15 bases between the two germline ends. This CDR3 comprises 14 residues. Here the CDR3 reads CASRRSKPNYEQYF. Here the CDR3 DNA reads TGTGCCAGCAGAAGGAGTAAGCCTAACTACGAGCAGTACTTC.

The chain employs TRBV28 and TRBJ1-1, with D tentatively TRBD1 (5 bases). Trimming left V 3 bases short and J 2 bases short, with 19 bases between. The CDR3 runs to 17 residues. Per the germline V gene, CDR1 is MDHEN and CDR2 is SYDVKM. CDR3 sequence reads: CASSFGGRGPFNTEAFF. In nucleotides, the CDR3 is TGTGCCAGCAGTTTCGGGGGGAGGGGCCCTTTTAACACTGAAGCTTTCTTT.

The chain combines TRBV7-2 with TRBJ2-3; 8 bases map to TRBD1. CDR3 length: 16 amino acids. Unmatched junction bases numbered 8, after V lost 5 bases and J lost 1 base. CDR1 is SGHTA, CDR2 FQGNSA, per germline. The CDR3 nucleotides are TGTGCCAGCAGCCATCGACAGGGGTGGCGCACAGATACGCAGTATTTT. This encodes CASSHRQGWRTDTQYF.

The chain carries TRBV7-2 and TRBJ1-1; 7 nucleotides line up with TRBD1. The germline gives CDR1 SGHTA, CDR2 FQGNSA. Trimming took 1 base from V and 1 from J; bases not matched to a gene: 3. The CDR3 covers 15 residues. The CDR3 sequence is CASSLDKGANTEAFF. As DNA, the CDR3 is TGTGCCAGCAGCTTAGATAAGGGGGCGAACACTGAAGCTTTCTTT.

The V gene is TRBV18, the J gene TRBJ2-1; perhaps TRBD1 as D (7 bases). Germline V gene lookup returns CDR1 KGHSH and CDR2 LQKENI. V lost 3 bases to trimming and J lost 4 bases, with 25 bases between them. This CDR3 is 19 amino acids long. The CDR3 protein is CASSPPGGRQGGPYNEQFF. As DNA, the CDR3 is TGTGCCAGCTCACCCCCTGGCGGTCGACAGGGAGGACCGTACAATGAGCAGTTCTTC.

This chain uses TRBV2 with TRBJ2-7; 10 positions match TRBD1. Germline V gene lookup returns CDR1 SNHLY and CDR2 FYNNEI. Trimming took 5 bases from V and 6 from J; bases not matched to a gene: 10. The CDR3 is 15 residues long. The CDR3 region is CASSSTGGDVTEQYF. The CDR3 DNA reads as TGTGCCAGCAGTTCGACAGGGGGCGATGTAACCGAGCAGTACTTC.

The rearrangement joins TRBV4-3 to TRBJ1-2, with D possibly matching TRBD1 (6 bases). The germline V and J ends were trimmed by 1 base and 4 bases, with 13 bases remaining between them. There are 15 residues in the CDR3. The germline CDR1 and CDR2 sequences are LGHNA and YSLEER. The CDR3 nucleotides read TGCGCCAGCAGCCAAGGGACAGTAGACGTCTATGGCTACACCTTC. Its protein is CASSQGTVDVYGYTF.

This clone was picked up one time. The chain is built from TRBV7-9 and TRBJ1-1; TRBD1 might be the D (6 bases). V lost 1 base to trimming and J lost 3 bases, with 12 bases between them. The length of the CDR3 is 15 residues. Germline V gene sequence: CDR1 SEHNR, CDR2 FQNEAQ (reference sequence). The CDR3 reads CASSLVGAVDTEAFF. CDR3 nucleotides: TGTGCCAGCAGCTTAGTGGGGGCAGTAGACACTGAAGCTTTCTTT.

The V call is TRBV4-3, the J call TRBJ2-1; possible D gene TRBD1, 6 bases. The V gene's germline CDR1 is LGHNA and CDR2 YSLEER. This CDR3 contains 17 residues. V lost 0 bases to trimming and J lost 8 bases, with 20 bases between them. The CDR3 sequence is CASSQDRVEGQRDEQFF. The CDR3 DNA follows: TGCGCCAGCAGCCAAGATAGAGTTGAAGGACAGCGCGATGAGCAGTTCTTC.

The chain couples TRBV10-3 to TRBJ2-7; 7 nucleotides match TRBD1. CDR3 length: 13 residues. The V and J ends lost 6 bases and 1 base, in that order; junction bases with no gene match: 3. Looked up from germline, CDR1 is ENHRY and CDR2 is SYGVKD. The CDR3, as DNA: TGTGCCATCAGCGGGACAGAATCCTACGAGCAGTACTTC. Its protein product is CAISGTESYEQYF.

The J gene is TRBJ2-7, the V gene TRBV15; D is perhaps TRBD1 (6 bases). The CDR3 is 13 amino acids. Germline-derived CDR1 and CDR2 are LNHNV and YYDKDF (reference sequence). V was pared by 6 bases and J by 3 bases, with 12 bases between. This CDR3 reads CATRPTGNYEQYF. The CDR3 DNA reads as TGTGCCACCAGACCAACAGGGAACTACGAGCAGTACTTC.